This is a list of T cell receptor beta chains from one sample in a study of PD-L1 blockade in urothelial cancer. The data were produced by immunoSEQ multiplex PCR, yet TCRdb's version contains in-frame clones alone and is incomplete. The data contain about 38,000 clones, approximately 86% of them seen just once; the ten biggest clones take up roughly 24%. This material consisted of PBMCs, taken around atezolizumab (anti-PD-L1) treatment. These receptor sequences come from a man in his fifties or sixties with urothelial cancer. Both conserved end residues are part of each CDR3. The D gene is left open where the match is weak. Only some rows state a clone size, as once, few, many or a class for expanded clones.

j_gene: TRBJ2-1
abundance: .
v_gene: TRBV29-1
d_gene: TRBD2
CDR3aa: CSVVAGGYNEQFF
CDR3nt: TGCAGCGTTGTGGCCGGGGGGTACAATGAGCAGTTCTTC

j_gene: TRBJ1-2
abundance: few
v_gene: TRBV29-1
d_gene: .
CDR3aa: CSVGAYGYTF
CDR3nt: TGCAGCGTCGGAGCGTATGGCTACACCTTC

j_gene: TRBJ1-6
abundance: .
v_gene: TRBV30
d_gene: TRBD1
CDR3aa: CAWTAPTGGEYSPLHF
CDR3nt: TGTGCCTGGACCGCCCCGACAGGGGGCGAGTATTCACCCCTCCACTTT

j_gene: TRBJ2-3
abundance: .
v_gene: TRBV29-1
d_gene: .
CDR3aa: CSALTGQTDTQYF
CDR3nt: TGCAGCGCCCTGACAGGACAGACAGATACGCAGTATTTT

j_gene: TRBJ2-7
abundance: few
v_gene: TRBV19
d_gene: TRBD2
CDR3aa: CASSGGLWEGYEQYF
CDR3nt: TGTGCCAGTAGTGGAGGATTATGGGAGGGGTACGAGCAGTACTTC

j_gene: TRBJ1-2
abundance: .
v_gene: TRBV15
d_gene: TRBD1
CDR3aa: CATRLQGNYGYTF
CDR3nt: TGTGCCACACGACTACAGGGGAACTATGGCTACACCTTC

j_gene: TRBJ2-3
abundance: .
v_gene: TRBV7-3
d_gene: TRBD1
CDR3aa: CASSLLPGQGSADTQYF
CDR3nt: TGTGCCAGCAGCCTCCTTCCGGGACAGGGGTCAGCAGATACGCAGTATTTT

j_gene: TRBJ1-6
abundance: .
v_gene: TRBV6-1
d_gene: .
CDR3aa: CASSEAWTVNSPLHF
CDR3nt: TGTGCCAGCAGTGAAGCGTGGACTGTCAATTCACCCCTCCACTTT

j_gene: TRBJ1-2
abundance: .
v_gene: TRBV30
d_gene: .
CDR3aa: CAWREGNYGYTF
CDR3nt: TGTGCCTGGAGGGAGGGAAACTATGGCTACACCTTC

j_gene: TRBJ2-1
abundance: .
v_gene: TRBV23-1
d_gene: .
CDR3aa: CASSQRTGSFF
CDR3nt: TGCGCCAGCAGTCAACGGACTGGGAGTTTCTTC

j_gene: TRBJ2-1
abundance: few
v_gene: TRBV28
d_gene: .
CDR3aa: CASSPFEALFF
CDR3nt: TGTGCCAGCAGCCCTTTCGAAGCCTTGTTCTTC

j_gene: TRBJ1-4
abundance: .
v_gene: TRBV19
d_gene: .
CDR3aa: CATPPPGYTNEKLFF
CDR3nt: TGTGCCACTCCCCCACCGGGGTACACTAATGAAAAACTGTTTTTT

j_gene: TRBJ1-1
abundance: .
v_gene: TRBV6-5
d_gene: .
CDR3aa: CASSYLSQGMNTEAFF
CDR3nt: TGTGCCAGCAGTTACCTCTCCCAGGGGATGAACACTGAAGCTTTCTTT

j_gene: TRBJ2-7
abundance: .
v_gene: TRBV9
d_gene: .
CDR3aa: CASSVGGQGSNEQYF
CDR3nt: TGTGCCAGCAGCGTAGGAGGCCAGGGCAGCAACGAGCAGTACTTC

j_gene: TRBJ2-7
abundance: .
v_gene: TRBV5-4
d_gene: TRBD2
CDR3aa: CASSSGTSGSYEQYF
CDR3nt: TGTGCCAGCAGCTCGGGGACTAGCGGGAGCTACGAGCAGTACTTC

j_gene: TRBJ2-1
abundance: .
v_gene: TRBV19
d_gene: .
CDR3aa: CASRPTGGATGEQFF
CDR3nt: TGTGCCAGTAGGCCCACTGGGGGGGCCACCGGGGAGCAGTTCTTC

j_gene: TRBJ1-4
abundance: few
v_gene: TRBV18
d_gene: .
CDR3aa: CASSPYMSTNEKLFF
CDR3nt: TGTGCCAGCTCACCGTATATGAGTACTAATGAAAAACTGTTTTTT